The clone carrying this T cell receptor (beta chain) appeared a few times. The antigen remains unidentified. The data were obtained in a study of T cell repertoires in cytomegalovirus infection. The wider study: From public TCR beta signatures came an indication of both CMV infection and matching HLA type. Study results and caveats: Within the response measured ex vivo, HLA-C-restricted CMV-specific TCR beta clonotypes were dominant. Cumulative public TCR beta family frequency identified carriers of CMV plus the relevant HLA.

TCRdb ran MiXCR on the reads and lists one entry per CDR3 protein. The sample has fewer than 550,000 distinct CDR3 sequences, 15% to 20% seen once. The CDR3 is 17 amino acids. V was clipped by 2 bases and J by 6 bases, with 19 bases between them. Germline CDR1 is SGHDN and CDR2 is FVKESK. Sequencing was done on a sample of CD8+ T cells from PBMCs. The origin of this receptor is a human donor in good health (CMV status not recorded). Some clones in this sample may be carry-over from other donors' samples. The rearrangement joins TRBV14 to TRBJ2-2, with a weak D call TRBD1 (6 bases). CDR3 in amino acids: CASSQIGQDRVAGELFF. The CDR3 nucleotides are TGTGCCAGCAGCCAAATAGGCCAGGACAGAGTTGCCGGGGAGCTGTTTTTT.